This T cell receptor (beta chain) was captured in a study of blood T cell repertoires in COVID-19. Study background: COVID-19 samples, acute and convalescent, were from the United States, Italy and Spain. Sample material is recorded as cDNA or gDNA derived from T cells, B-cell-depleted T cells, or PBMCs.

Authors' processing steps: Quantification of nucleated cells was approximated via reference gene primer amplification. Data came from immunoSEQ multiplex PCR; TCRdb stores just in-frame clones and leaves some out. From that table come the V and J calls and clone size; the DNA was used to work out D and trimming. The data contain tens of thousands of clones, about 83% of them seen just once; the ten biggest clones take up 5.2%. The TCR originated in a human donor in a cohort sampled during active COVID-19. What was sequenced was peripheral blood.

The CDR3, as DNA: TGTGCCAGCAGCTTGGTAGACAGGGGGTATTCACCCCTCCACTTT. Amino acids: CASSLVDRGYSPLHF. This chain links TRBV5-6 with TRBJ1-6; the match to TRBD1 covers 9 bases. The germline CDR1 and CDR2 sequences are SGHDT and YYEEEE. This CDR3 region has 15 residues. Trimming cost V 0 bases and J 8 bases; bases outside gene matches: 3.